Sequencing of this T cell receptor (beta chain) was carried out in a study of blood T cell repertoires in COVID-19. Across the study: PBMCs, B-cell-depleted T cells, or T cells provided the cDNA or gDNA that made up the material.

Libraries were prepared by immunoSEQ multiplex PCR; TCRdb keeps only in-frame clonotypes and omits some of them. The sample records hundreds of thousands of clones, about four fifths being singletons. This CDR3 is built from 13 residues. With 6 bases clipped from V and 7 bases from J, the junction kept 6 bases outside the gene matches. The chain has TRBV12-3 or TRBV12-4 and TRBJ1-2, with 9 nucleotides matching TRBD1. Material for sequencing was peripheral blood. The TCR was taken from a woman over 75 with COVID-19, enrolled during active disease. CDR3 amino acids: CASSPQGARGYTF. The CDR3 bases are TGTGCCAGCAGCCCACAGGGGGCGCGTGGCTACACCTTC.